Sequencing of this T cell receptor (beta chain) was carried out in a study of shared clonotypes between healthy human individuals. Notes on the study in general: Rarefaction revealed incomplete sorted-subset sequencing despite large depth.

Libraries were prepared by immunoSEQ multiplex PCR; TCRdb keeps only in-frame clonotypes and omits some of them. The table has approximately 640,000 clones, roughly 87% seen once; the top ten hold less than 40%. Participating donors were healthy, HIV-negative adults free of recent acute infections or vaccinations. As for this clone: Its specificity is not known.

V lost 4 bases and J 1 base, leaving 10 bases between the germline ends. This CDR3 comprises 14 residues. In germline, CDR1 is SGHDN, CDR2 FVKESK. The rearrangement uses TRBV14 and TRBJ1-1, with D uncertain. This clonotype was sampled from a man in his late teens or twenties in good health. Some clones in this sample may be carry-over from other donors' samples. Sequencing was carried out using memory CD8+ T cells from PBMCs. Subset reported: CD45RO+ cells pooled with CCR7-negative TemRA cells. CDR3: CASSPLSWNTEAFF. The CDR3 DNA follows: TGTGCCAGCAGCCCCCTCTCATGGAACACTGAAGCTTTCTTT.